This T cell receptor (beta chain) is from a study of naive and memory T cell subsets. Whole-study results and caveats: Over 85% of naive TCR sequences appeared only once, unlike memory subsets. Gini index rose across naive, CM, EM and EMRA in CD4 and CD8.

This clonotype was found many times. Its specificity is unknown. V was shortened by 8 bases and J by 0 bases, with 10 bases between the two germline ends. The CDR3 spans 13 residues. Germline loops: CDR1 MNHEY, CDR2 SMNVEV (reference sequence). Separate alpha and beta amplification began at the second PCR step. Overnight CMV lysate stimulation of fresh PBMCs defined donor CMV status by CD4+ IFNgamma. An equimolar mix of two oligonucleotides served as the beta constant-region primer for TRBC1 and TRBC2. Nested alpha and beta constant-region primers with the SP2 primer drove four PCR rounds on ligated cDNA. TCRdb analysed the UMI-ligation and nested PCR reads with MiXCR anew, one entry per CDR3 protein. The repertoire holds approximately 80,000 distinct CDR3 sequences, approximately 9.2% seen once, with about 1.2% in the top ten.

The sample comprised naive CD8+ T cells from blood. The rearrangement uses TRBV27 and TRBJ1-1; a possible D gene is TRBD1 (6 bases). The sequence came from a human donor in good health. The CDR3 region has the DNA TGTGCCAGCGTTACAGGGCTGAACACTGAAGCTTTCTTT. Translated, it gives CASVTGLNTEAFF.